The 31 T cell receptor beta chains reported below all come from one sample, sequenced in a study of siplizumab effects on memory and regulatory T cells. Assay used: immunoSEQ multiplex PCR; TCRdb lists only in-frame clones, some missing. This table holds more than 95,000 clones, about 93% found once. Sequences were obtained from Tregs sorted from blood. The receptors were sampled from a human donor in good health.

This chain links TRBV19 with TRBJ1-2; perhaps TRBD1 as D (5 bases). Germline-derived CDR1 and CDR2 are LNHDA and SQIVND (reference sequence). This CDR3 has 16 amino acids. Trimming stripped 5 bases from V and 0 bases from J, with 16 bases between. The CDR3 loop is CASSPAGLKANYGYTF. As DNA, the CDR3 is TGTGCCAGTAGTCCGGCGGGACTGAAAGCTAACTATGGCTACACCTTC.

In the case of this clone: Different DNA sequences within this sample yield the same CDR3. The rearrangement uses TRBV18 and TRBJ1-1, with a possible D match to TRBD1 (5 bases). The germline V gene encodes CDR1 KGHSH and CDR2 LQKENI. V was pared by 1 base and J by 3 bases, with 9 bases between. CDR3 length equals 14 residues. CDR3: CASSPQGGDTEAFF. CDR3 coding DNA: TGTGCCAGCTCACCACAGGGAGGGGACACTGAAGCTTTCTTT. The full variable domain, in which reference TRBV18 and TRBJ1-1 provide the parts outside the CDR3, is NAGVMQNPRHLVRRRGQEARLRCSPMKGHSHVYWYRQLPEEGLKFMVYLQKENIIDESGMPKERFSAEFPKEGPSILRIQQVVRGDSAAYFCASSPQGGDTEAFFGQGTRLTVV.

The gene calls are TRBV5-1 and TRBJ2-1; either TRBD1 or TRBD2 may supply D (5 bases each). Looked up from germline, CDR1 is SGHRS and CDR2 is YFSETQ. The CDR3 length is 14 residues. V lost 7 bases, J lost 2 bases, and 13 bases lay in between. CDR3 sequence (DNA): TGCGCCAGCCGCCGGGACGGAGCCTACAATGAGCAGTTCTTC. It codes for CASRRDGAYNEQFF.

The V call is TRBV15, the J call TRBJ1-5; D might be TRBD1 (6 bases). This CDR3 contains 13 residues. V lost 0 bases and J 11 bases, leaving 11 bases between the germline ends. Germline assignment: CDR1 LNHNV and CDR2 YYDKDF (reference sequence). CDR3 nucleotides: TGTGCCACCAGCAGAGATAAGGGGGAGGCCCAGCATTTT. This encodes CATSRDKGEAQHF.

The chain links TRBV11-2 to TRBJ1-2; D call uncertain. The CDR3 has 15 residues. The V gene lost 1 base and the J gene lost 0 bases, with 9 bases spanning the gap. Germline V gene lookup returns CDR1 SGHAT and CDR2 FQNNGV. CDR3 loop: CASSLGTVANYGYTF. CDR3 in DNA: TGTGCCAGCAGCTTAGGCACAGTAGCTAACTATGGCTACACCTTC.

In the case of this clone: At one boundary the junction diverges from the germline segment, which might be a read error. This CDR3 reads CASSLGQASYEQYF. CDR3 sequence (DNA): TGTGCCAGCAGTTTGGGACAGGCTTCCTACGAGCAGTACTTC. This chain links TRBV5-4 with TRBJ2-7, with 8 bases identical to TRBD1. The CDR3 spans 14 residues. The germline V gene encodes CDR1 SGHNT and CDR2 YYREEE (reference sequence).

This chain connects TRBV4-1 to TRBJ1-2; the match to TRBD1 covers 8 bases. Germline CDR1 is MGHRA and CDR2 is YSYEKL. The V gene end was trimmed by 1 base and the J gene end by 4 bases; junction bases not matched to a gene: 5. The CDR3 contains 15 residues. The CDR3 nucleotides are TGCGCCAGCAGCCAAGGGGGGACAGGAGTCTATGGCTACACCTTC. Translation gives CASSQGGTGVYGYTF.

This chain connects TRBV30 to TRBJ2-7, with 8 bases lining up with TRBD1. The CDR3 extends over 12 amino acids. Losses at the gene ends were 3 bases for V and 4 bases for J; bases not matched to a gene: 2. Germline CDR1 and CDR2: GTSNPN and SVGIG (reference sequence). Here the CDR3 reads CAWRWTGYEQYF. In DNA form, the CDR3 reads TGTGCCTGGAGGTGGACAGGGTACGAGCAGTACTTC.

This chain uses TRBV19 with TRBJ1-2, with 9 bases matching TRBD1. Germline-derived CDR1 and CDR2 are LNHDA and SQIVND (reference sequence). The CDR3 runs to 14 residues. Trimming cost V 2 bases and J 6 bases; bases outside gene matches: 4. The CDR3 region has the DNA TGTGCCAGTAGTATATGGGACAGGGACCATGGCTACACCTTC. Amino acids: CASSIWDRDHGYTF.

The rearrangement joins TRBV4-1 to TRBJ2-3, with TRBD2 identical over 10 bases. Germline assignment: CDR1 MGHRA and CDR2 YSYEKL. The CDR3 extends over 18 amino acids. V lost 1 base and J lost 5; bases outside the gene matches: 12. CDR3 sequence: CASSQGSTAGGLRDTQYF. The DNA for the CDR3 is TGCGCCAGCAGCCAAGGAAGCACAGCGGGGGGGCTGCGAGATACGCAGTATTTT.

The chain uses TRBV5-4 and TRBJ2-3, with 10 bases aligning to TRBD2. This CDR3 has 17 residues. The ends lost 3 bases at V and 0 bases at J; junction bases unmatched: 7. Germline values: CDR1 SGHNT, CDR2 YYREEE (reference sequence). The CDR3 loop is CASSSRTSGISTDTQYF. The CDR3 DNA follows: TGTGCCAGCAGCTCGCGCACTAGCGGGATCAGCACAGATACGCAGTATTTT.

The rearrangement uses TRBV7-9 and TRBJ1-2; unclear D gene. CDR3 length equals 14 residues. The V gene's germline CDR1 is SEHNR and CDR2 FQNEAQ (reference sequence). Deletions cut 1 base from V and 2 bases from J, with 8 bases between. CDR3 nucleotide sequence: TGTGCCAGCAGCTTAGAATGGGGAAACTATGGCTACACCTTC. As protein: CASSLEWGNYGYTF.

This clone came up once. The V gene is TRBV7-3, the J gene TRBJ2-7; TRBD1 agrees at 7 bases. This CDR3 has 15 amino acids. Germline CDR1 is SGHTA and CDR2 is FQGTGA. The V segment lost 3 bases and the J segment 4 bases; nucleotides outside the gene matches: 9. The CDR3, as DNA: TGTGCCAGCAGCTTGGGTAGAGGGGGCCTGTACGAGCAGTACTTC. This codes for CASSLGRGGLYEQYF.

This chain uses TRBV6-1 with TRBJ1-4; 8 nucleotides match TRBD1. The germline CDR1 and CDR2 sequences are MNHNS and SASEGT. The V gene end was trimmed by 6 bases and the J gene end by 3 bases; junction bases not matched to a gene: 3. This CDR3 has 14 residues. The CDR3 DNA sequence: TGTGCCAGCAGCTGGGGACAGGCTAATGAAAAACTGTTTTTT. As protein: CASSWGQANEKLFF.

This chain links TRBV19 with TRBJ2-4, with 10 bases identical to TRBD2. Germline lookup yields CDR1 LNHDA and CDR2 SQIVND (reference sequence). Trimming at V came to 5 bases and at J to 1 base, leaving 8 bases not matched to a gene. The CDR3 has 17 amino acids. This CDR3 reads CASSPSGSVAAKNIQYF. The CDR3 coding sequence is TGTGCCAGTAGTCCTAGCGGGAGCGTAGCGGCCAAAAACATTCAGTACTTC.

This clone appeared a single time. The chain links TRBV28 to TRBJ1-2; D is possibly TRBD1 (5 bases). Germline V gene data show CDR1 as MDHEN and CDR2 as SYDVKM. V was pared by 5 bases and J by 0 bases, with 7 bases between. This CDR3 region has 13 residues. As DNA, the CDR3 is TGTGCCAGCAGTCTACAGGCTAACTATGGCTACACCTTC. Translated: CASSLQANYGYTF.

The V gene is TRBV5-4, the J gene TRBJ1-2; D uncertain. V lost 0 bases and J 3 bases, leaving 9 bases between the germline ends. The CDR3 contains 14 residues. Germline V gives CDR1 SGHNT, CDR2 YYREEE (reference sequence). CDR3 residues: CASSLGTLYYGYTF. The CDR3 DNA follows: TGTGCCAGCAGCTTGGGGACGCTTTACTATGGCTACACCTTC.

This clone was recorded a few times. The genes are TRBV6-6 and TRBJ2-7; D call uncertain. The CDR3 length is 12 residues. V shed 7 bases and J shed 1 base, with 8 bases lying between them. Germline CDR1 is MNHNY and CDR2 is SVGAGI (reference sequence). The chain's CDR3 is CASTKESYEQYF. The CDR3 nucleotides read TGTGCCAGCACCAAGGAATCCTACGAGCAGTACTTC.

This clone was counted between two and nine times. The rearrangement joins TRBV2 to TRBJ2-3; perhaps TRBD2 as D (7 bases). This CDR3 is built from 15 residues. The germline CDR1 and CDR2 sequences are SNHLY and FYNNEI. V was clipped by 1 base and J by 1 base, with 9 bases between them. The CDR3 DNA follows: TGTGCCAGCAGTGAAGGCGGGGGCCGCACAGATACGCAGTATTTT. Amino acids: CASSEGGGRTDTQYF. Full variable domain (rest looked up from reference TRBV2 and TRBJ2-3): EPEVTQTPSHQVTQMGQEVILRCVPISNHLYFYWYRQILGQKVEFLVSFYNNEISEKSEIFDDQFSVERPDGSNFTLKIRSTKLEDSAMYFCASSEGGGRTDTQYFGPGTRLTVL.

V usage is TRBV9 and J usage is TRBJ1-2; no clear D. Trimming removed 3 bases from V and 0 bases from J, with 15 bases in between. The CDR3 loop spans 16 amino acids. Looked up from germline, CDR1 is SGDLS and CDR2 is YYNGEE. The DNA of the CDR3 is TGTGCCAGCAGCGCCATACAGTCGACCTCTAACTATGGCTACACCTTC. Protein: CASSAIQSTSNYGYTF.

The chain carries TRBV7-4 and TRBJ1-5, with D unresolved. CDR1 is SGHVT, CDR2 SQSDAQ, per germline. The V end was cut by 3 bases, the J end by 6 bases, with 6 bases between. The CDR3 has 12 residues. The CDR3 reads CASSFFTQPQHF. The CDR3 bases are TGTGCCAGCAGCTTCTTTACTCAGCCCCAGCATTTT.

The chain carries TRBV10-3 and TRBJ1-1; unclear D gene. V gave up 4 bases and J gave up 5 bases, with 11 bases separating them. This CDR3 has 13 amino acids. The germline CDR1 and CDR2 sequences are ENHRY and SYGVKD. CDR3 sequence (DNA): TGTGCCATCAGTGTAATGGTTGGGACTGAAGCTTTCTTT. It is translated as CAISVMVGTEAFF.

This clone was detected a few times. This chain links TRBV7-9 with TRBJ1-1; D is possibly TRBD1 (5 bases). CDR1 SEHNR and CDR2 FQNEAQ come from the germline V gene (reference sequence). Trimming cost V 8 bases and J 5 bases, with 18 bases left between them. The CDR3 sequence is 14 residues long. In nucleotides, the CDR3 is TGTGCCAGCTCCCTAATGGGGGGAACGACTGAAGCTTTCTTT. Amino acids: CASSLMGGTTEAFF.

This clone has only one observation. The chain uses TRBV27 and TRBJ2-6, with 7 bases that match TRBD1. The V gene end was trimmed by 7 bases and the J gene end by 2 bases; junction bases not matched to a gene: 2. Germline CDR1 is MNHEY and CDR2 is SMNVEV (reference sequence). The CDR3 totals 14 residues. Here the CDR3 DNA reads TGTGCCAGCACAGGGGGAACTGGGGCCAACGTCCTGACTTTC. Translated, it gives CASTGGTGANVLTF.

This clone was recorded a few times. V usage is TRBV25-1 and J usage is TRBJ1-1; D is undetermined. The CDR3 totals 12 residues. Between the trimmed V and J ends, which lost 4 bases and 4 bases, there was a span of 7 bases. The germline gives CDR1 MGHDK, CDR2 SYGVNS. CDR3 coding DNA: TGTGCCAGCAGTGGGGAATTCACTGAAGCTTTCTTT. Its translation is CASSGEFTEAFF. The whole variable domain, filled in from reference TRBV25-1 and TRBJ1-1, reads EADIYQTPRYLVIGTGKKITLECSQTMGHDKMYWYQQDPGMELHLIHYSYGVNSTEKGDLSSESTVSRIRTEHFPLTLESARPSHTSQYLCASSGEFTEAFFGQGTRLTVV.

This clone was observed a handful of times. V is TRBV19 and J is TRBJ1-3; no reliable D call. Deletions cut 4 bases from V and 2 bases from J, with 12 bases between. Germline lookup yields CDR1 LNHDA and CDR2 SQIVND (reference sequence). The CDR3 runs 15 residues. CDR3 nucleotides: TGTGCCAGTAGTAGGGTGCCGGGGACTGGAAACACCATATATTTT. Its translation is CASSRVPGTGNTIYF.

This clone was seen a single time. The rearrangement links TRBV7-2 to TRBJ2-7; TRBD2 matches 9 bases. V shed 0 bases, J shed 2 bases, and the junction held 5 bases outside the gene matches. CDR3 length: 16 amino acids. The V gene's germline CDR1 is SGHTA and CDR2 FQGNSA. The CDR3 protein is CASSLASSSGAYEQYF. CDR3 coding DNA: TGTGCCAGCAGCTTAGCATCGTCTAGCGGGGCCTACGAGCAGTACTTC.

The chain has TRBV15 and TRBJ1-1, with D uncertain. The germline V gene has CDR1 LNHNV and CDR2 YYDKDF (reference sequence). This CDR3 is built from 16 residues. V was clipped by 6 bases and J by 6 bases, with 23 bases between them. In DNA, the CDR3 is TGTGCCACCAGAGGGCCGGGCCAAGGGTCGGCGTCTGAAGCTTTCTTT. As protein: CATRGPGQGSASEAFF.

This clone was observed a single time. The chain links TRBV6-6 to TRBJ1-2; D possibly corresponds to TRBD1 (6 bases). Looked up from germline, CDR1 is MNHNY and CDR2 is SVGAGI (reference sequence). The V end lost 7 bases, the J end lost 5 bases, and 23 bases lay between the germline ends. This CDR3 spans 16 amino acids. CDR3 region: CASTVGGPGLQYGYTF. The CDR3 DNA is TGTGCCAGCACTGTAGGGGGGCCGGGACTTCAGTATGGCTACACCTTC.

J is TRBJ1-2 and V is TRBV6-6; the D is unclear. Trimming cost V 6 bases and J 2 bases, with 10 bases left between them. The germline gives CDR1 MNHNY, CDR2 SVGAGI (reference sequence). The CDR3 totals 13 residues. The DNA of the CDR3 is TGTGCCAGCAGAAGCCAGCCAAACTATGGCTACACCTTC. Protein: CASRSQPNYGYTF.

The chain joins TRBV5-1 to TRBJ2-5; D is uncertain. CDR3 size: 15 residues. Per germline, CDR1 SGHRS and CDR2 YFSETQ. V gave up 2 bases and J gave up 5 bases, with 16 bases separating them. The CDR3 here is CASSFLDLTGETQYF. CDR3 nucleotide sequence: TGCGCCAGCAGCTTTCTCGACCTGACTGGGGAGACCCAGTACTTC. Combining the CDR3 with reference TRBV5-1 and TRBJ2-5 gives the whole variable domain KAGVTQTPRYLIKTRGQQVTLSCSPISGHRSVSWYQQTPGQGLQFLFEYFSETQRNKGNFPGRFSGRQFSNSRSEMNVSTLELGDSALYLCASSFLDLTGETQYFGPGTRLLVL.